This T cell receptor beta chain was found in a study of T-cell memory formation after mild COVID-19 (dated by TCRdb to the early 2020s). A note on the overall study: TCR sequence clusters from the two donors were largely donor specific. In a couple of donors, T-cell clones that expanded and contracted after mild COVID-19 were followed by sequencing TCRalpha and TCRbeta repertoires longitudinally. Two young, previously healthy adult volunteers, one female and one male, were included in the cohort. What the study reported, not specific to this receptor: Contracting CD4+ clones appeared mostly in the CM and EM memory subsets, whereas CD8+ clones were enriched in EMRA. The study covered only a couple of mild cases, and larger cohorts including severe cases with pre-infection samples were considered necessary. Whether the second-wave clones peaking on day 37 were SARS-CoV-2 specific was not confirmed. The detection of some responding clones in pre-infection memory suggests that pre-existing cross-reactive memory T cells joined the SARS-CoV-2 response. Clones that contracted from day 15 to 85 showed balanced CD4/CD8 phenotypes, whereas a second wave of clones that expanded from day 15 to 37 leaned towards CD4+.

Inclusive of the bounding cysteine and phenylalanine, the CDR3 is 13 residues long. Only the CDR3 region is kept as DNA, spanning 39 bases read in frame from base 1. The CDR1 and CDR2 encoded by the germline V gene are SGHTA and FQGTGA. V lost 3 bases and J lost 5 bases; the stretch between them is 10 bases long. Details on this clonotype: Its antigen target is currently unknown. The record has no base qualities; no much larger clone is one base away.

TCRdb names Illumina NovaSeq 6000 as the instrument used. cDNA libraries for TCRalpha and TCRbeta were prepared by 5'RACE using constant-segment primers, with sample barcodes and unique molecular identifiers added. RNA was extracted from every sample with Trizol reagent. Amplification of the libraries took two PCR steps, and the second step added a second sample barcode plus Illumina TruSeq adapters. Sequencing of the libraries was done on an Illumina NovaSeq, producing 2 x 150 bp paired-end reads. As for how the authors treated the data: Demultiplexing of reads and collapsing into UMI-guided consensus sequences were performed with migec v1.2.7. Using mixcr v2.1.11, the UMI consensuses were aligned to TRA and TRB V and J templates and assembled into clonotypes. A clonotype was counted as expanded or contracted only when both edgeR and NoisET called the clonotype significant, with the noise models trained on biological replicates. edgeR calls used a false discovery rate-adjusted p below 0.01 and a log2 fold-change threshold of 1. As an exploratory analysis of dynamics, max-normalized trajectories of the 1000 most abundant clonotypes were examined with PCA combined with hierarchical clustering. Separately sequenced CD4+ and CD8+ repertoires were used to assign a CD4 or CD8 phenotype to each responding clone. The public reads were run again by TCRdb, first through fastp at Q25 and then through MiXCR, and only productive beta chains were kept. Rows merge per CDR3 protein into single entries with the most common DNA and genes. The V and J calls, along with clone size, are taken from TCRdb and not from the paper's own processing. The sample records 350,000 or so distinct CDR3 sequences, more than 20% of which are singletons. The top ten clones comprise about an eighth of the sample.

PBMCs were isolated by Ficoll-Paque density gradient centrifugation. The source of this sequence is an adult woman who had mild COVID-19 (a few samples of this study predate the infection). The sample titles of this study are shuffled in the database, so cell type and time point are left out; the donor was told from shared clones. The chain is made from TRBV7-3 and TRBJ2-5, with TRBD2 tentatively as D gene (6 bases match). The sample taken for sequencing was PBMCs or a T cell subset sorted from them (not recorded which). In nucleotide form, the sequence is TGTGCCAGCAGCTTTGCGGGGCAGGAGACCCAGTACTTC. Its coded protein is CASSFAGQETQYF.